This T cell receptor (beta chain) is from a study of T cells after posttransplantation cyclophosphamide. Study-level points and caveats: Later post-transplant blood repertoires were often dominated by donor CD8+ memory clones.

Comment on this clone: What it binds is not known.

Germline lookup yields CDR1 SNHLY and CDR2 FYNNEI. This CDR3 is 15 amino acids long. V shed 6 bases and J 2 bases; nucleotides not matched to a gene: 9. TCRdb's copy holds only in-frame clones and misses some; the assay was immunoSEQ multiplex PCR. The sample contains roughly 11,000 clones, about 81% of which appear only once. Controls had myeloablative marrow grafts with methotrexate and calcineurin inhibitor, sampled at 1 year. The V call is TRBV2, the J call TRBJ2-7; 8 nucleotides match TRBD2. The sequencing used PBMCs, collected 350 to 400 days after allogeneic stem cell transplant with calcineurin inhibitor and methotrexate. The receptor was derived from a young adult male patient who received an allogeneic stem cell transplant from an unrelated donor, was CMV-positive, and had acute GVHD only. Some T cells may possibly be graft donor cells. The CDR3 region is CASSPTSGSPYEQYF. CDR3 DNA: TGTGCCAGCAGCCCAACTAGCGGCAGTCCCTACGAGCAGTACTTC.